This TCR beta chain emerged from a study of radiation and T cells in renal cell carcinoma. General observations from the study: No pretreatment tumor biopsies were available for baseline clonotypes. In blood, top tumor clones expanded by 2 weeks, shrinking by 4.

Comment on this clone: No antigen is known for it.

Clones were read by immunoSEQ multiplex PCR, and TCRdb kept only the in-frame ones, dropping some. The sample has around 76,000 clones; roughly 82% are singletons. The germline V and J ends were trimmed by 0 bases and 3 bases, with 10 bases remaining between them. The CDR3 is 15 amino acids. Germline V CDR1 and CDR2: MNHEY, SMNVEV (reference sequence). As to time point: blood 2 weeks post-SBRT. The treatment was: 15 Gy SBRT to primary tumor, nephrectomy 4 weeks later. Serial blood draws occurred at baseline and 2 and 4 weeks post-SBRT. The patient's renal cell carcinoma had clear cell pathology. V gene TRBV27 combines with J gene TRBJ2-3; possible D gene TRBD1, 6 bases. The sequences come from blood, collected from a patient whose treatment included radiotherapy and nephrectomy. The receptor was isolated from a man between 60 and 75 years old with renal cell carcinoma. CDR3 DNA sequence: TGTGCCAGCAGTTTATCGAAGGGGGTTACAGATACGCAGTATTTT. Its protein is CASSLSKGVTDTQYF.